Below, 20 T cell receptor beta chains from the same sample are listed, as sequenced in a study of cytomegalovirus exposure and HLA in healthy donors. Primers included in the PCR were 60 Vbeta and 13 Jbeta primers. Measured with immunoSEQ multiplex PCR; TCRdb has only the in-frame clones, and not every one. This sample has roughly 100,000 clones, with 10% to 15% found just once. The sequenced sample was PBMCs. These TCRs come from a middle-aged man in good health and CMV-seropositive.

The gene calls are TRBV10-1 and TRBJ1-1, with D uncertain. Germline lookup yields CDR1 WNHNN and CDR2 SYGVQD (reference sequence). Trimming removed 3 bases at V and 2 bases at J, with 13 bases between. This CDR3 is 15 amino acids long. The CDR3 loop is CASSDYALGNTEAFF. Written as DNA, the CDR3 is TGCGCCAGCAGTGATTATGCCCTAGGCAACACTGAAGCTTTCTTT.

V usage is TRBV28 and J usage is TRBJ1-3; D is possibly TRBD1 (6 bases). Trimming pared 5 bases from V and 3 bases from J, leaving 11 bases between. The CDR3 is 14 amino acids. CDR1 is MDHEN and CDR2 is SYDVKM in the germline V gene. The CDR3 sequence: CASSPQGLGNTIYF. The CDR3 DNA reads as TGTGCCAGCAGTCCACAGGGTCTTGGAAACACCATATATTTT.

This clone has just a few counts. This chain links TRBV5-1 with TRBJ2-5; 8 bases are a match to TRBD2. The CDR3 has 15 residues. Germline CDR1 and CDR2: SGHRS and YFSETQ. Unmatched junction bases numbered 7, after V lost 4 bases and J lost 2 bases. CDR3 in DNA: TGCGCCAGCAGCCCCAGGACTAGCAGACAAGAGACCCAGTACTTC. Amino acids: CASSPRTSRQETQYF.

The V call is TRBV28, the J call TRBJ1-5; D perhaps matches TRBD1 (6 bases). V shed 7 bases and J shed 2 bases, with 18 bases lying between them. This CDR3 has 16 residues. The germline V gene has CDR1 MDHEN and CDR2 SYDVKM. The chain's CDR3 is CASKTVYSGGNQPQHF. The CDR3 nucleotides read TGTGCCAGCAAAACAGTTTATTCAGGGGGCAATCAGCCCCAGCATTTT.

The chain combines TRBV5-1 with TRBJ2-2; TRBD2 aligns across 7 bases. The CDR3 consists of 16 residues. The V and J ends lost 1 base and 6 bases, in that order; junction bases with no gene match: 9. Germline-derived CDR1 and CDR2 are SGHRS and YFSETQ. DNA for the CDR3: TGCGCCAGCAGCTTGCATCTGGCGGGAGCATCCGGGGAGCTGTTTTTT. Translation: CASSLHLAGASGELFF.

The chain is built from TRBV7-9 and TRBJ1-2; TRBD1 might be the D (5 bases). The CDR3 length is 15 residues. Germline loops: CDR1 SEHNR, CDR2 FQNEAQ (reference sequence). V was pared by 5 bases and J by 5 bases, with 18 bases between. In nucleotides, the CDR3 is TGTGCCAGCAGCATGGGCCCGCGACGGGGGTATGGCTACACCTTC. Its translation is CASSMGPRRGYGYTF.

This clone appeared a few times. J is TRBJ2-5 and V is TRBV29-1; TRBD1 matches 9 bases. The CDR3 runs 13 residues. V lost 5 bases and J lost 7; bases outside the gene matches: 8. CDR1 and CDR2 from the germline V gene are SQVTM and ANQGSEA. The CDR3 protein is CSVLRTGVGTQYF. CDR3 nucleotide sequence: TGCAGCGTTCTCAGGACAGGGGTTGGGACCCAGTACTTC.

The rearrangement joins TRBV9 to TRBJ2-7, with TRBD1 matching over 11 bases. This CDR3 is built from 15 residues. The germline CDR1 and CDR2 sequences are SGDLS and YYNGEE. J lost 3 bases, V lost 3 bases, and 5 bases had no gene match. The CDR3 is CASSEGTGGFYEQYF. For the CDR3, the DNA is TGTGCCAGCAGCGAGGGGACAGGGGGATTCTACGAGCAGTACTTC.

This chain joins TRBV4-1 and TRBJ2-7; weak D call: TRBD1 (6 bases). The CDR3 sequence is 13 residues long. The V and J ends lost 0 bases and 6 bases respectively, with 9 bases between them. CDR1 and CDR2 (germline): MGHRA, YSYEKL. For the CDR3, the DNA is TGCGCCAGCAGCCAAGATCGACAGGCCGAGCAGTACTTC. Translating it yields CASSQDRQAEQYF.

CDR3 amino acids: CASSLQGTSPLHF. The CDR3 DNA reads TGTGCCAGCAGTCTACAGGGAACTTCACCCCTCCACTTT. J is TRBJ1-6 and V is TRBV6-6, with D perhaps TRBD1 (6 bases). The CDR3 is 13 amino acids. In germline, CDR1 is MNHNY, CDR2 SVGAGI (reference sequence). Trimming pared 5 bases from V and 9 bases from J, leaving 11 bases between.

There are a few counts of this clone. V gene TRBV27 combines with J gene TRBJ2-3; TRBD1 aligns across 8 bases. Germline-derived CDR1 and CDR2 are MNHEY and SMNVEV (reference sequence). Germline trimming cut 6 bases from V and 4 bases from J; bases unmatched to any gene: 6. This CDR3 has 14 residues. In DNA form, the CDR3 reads TGTGCCAGCAGCCCCTTGACAGGGGCAGATACGCAGTATTTT. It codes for CASSPLTGADTQYF.

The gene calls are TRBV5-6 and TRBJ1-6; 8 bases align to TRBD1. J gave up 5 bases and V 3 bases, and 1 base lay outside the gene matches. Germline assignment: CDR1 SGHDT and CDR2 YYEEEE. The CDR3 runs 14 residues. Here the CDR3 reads CASSWTGNNSPLHF. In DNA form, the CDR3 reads TGTGCCAGCAGCTGGACAGGGAATAATTCACCCCTCCACTTT.

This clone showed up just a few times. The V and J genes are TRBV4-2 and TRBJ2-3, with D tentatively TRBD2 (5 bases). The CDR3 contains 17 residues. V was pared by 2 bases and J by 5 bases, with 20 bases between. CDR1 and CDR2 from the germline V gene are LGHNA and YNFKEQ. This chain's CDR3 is CASSQLSVALEGDTQYF. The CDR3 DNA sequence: TGTGCCAGCAGCCAACTTTCCGTCGCCCTAGAGGGAGATACGCAGTATTTT.

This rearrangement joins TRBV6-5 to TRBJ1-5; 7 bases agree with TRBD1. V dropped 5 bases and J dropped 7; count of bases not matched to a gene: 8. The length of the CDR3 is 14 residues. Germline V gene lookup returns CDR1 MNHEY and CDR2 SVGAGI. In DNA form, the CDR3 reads TGTGCCAGCAGTCAGCGAGGGGGCGGGCAGCCCCAGCATTTT. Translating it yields CASSQRGGGQPQHF.

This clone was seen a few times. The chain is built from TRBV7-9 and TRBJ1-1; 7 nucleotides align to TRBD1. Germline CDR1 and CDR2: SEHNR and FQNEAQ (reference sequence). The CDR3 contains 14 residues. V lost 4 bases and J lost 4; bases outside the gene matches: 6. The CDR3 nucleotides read TGTGCCAGCAGCTACCGGGACAGCTCCACTGAAGCTTTCTTT. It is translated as CASSYRDSSTEAFF.

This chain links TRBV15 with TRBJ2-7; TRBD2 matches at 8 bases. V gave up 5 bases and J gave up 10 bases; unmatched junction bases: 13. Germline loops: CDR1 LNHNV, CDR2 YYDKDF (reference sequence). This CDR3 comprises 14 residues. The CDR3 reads CATSLLGSGDEQYF. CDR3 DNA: TGTGCCACCAGCCTCCTGGGTAGCGGGGATGAACAGTACTTC.

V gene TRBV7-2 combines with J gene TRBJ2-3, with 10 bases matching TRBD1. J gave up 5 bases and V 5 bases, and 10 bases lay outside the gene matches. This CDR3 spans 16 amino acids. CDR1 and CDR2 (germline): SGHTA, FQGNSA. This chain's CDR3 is CASSPQTGGPIDTQYF. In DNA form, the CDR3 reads TGTGCCAGCAGCCCCCAGACAGGGGGCCCAATAGATACGCAGTATTTT.

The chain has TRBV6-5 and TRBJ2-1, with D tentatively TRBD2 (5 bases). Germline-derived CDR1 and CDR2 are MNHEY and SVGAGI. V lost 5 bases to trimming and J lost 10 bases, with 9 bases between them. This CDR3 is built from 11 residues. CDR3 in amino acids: CASSSQREQFF. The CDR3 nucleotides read TGTGCCAGCAGTAGCCAGCGGGAGCAGTTCTTC.

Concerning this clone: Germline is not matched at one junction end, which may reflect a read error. The CDR3 protein is CASSLLGQGQETQYF. For the CDR3, the DNA is TGTGCTAGCAGCTTATTGGGACAGGGACAAGAGACCCAGTACTTC. This rearrangement joins TRBV7-7 to TRBJ2-5; the match to TRBD1 covers 9 bases. The CDR3 covers 15 residues. Germline CDR1 is SSHAT and CDR2 is FNYEAQ (reference sequence).

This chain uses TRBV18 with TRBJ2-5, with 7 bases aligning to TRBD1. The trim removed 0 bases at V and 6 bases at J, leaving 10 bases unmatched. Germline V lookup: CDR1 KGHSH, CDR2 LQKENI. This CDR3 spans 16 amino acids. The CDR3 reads CASSPPRQGGVQTQYF. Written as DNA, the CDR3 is TGTGCCAGCTCACCACCGAGACAGGGTGGTGTACAGACCCAGTACTTC.